The entry below gives a single T cell receptor (beta chain) sequence along with its context. Which antigen it targets is not known. Within one base of it there is no much larger clone, and no base qualities were kept. This entry comes from a study of PD-1 blockade in classical Hodgkin lymphoma (dated by TCRdb to between 2020 and 2021). As for the study more broadly: Nivolumab dosing was 3 mg/kg intravenously every 2 weeks, continuing until either disease progression or unacceptable toxicity. The study used TCR beta sequencing and CyTOF to define a peripheral blood immune signature of response to PD-1 blockade in classical Hodgkin lymphoma.

Counted from cysteine to phenylalanine, this CDR3 has 14 amino acids. Only the CDR3 portion is preserved as DNA: 42 bases, with reading frame beginning at the first base. CDR1 and CDR2 are drawn from the germline V gene: SGHRS, YFSETQ. Relative to germline, V is 2 bases shorter and J is 10 bases shorter, with 13 bases between their ends. Genomic DNA was isolated using the Qiagen DNeasy kit from unsorted PBMCs as well as from negatively selected CD4+ and CD8+ fractions. TCR beta CDR3 regions were amplified by immunoSEQ multiplex PCR using primers annealing to V and J segments. A synthetic immune receptor repertoire was used to minimize amplification bias, and remaining bias was computationally removed after sequencing. The authors processed their data as follows. Custom Python scripts were used to quantify repertoire diversity as the Shannon entropy index. Unsorted, CD4+ and CD8+ repertoires were analyzed separately, except in combined analyses where CD4+ and CD8+ sequences were merged in silico. Clonal expansion was defined as a frequency increase of at least 2-fold after treatment compared with C1D1, and clones undetected at baseline were assigned a pseudocount of 0.5. Clones with 0 or 1 copy at C1D1 were defined as singleton clones, while clones with 2 or more copies were defined as non-singleton clones. Clones expanded in unsorted samples were annotated as CD4+, CD8+ or unknown by matching protein sequences in sorted samples from the same patient. Wilcoxon tests on paired samples were used to test diversity changes from C1D1 to C4D1. As stored in TCRdb, this immuneACCESS dataset retains in-frame rearrangements with V and J assigned. A fraction of the clones does not appear; measured against another copy, unresolved V genes explain less than half of the discrepancy, and the remainder lacks a known reason. V, J and clone size were drawn from that table, and D and trimming were deduced from the DNA. The sample data list 120,000 to 150,000 clones, and less than 80% of these were observed just once. Jointly, the top ten make up 7% to 9.5% of the sample.

The sample's time point label, decoded: cycle 2 day 1 (C2D1) of nivolumab. Relapse after autologous stem cell transplantation had occurred in all trial patients, and cohorts A, B and C were distinguished by prior brentuximab vedotin exposure. The trial cohort included 50 to 70 patients with relapsed/refractory classical Hodgkin lymphoma, and each patient had a best overall response of complete response, partial response or progressive disease. Trial patients were treated with single-agent nivolumab in the multi-cohort phase II CheckMate 205 trial. An independent review committee assessed best overall response by applying the 2007 International Working Group response criteria. Trial PBMCs were obtained immediately prior to nivolumab initiation (C1D1) and on therapy at cycle 2 day 1 and cycle 4 day 1. Peripheral blood was collected in 8 mL Vacutainer Cell Preparation Tubes, from which PBMCs were isolated by centrifugation and then cryopreserved.

The study at large found these results: Trial patients with a complete response had baseline diversity similar to that of newly diagnosed patients, while partial responders and progressors had significantly lower diversity. The study was restricted to a single clinical trial cohort, and the causes of repertoire differences, possibly disease activity or prior therapy, were left undefined. Baseline TCR diversity was reported as lower in newly diagnosed patients than in healthy donors, and lower still in relapsed/refractory patients. A significant rise by C4D1 was seen in CD4+ but not CD8+ TCR diversity (p=0.0027 vs p=0.16), with the rise being most apparent in complete responders (p=0.02). Lower diversity was observed in patients in whom nivolumab was started less than 1 year after ASCT, and these patients were excluded from later analyses so that confounding by immune reconstitution would be avoided.

The receptor was derived from a human donor with classical Hodgkin lymphoma. This material consisted of peripheral blood mononuclear cells (PBMCs), taken before the second cycle of nivolumab. The chain is encoded by TRBV5-1 joined to TRBJ1-6, with TRBD1 perhaps the D gene, on 5 matching bases. The CDR3 in this case is CASSFRTSNSPLHF. The nucleotide sequence reads TGCGCCAGCAGCTTTAGGACATCTAACTCACCCCTCCACTTT. The CDR3, completed at both ends by the reference TRBV5-1 and TRBJ1-6 genes, gives the full variable domain KAGVTQTPRYLIKTRGQQVTLSCSPISGHRSVSWYQQTPGQGLQFLFEYFSETQRNKGNFPGRFSGRQFSNSRSEMNVSTLELGDSALYLCASSFRTSNSPLHFGNGTRLTVT.